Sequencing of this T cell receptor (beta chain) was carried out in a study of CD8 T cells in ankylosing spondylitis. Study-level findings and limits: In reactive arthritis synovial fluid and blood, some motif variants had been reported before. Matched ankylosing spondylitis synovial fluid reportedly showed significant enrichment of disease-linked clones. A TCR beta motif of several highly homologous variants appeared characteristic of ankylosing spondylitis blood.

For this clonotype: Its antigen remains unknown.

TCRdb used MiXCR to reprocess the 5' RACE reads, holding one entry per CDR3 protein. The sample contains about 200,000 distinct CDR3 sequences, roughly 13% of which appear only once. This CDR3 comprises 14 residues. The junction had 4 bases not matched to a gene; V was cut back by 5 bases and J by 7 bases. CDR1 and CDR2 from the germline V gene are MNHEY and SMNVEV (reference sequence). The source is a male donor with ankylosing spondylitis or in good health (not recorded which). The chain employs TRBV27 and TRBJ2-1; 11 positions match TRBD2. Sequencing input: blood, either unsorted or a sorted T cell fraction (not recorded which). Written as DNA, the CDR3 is TGTGCCAGCAGTATAGCGGGGGGGCTTAATGAGCAGTTCTTC. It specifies CASSIAGGLNEQFF.